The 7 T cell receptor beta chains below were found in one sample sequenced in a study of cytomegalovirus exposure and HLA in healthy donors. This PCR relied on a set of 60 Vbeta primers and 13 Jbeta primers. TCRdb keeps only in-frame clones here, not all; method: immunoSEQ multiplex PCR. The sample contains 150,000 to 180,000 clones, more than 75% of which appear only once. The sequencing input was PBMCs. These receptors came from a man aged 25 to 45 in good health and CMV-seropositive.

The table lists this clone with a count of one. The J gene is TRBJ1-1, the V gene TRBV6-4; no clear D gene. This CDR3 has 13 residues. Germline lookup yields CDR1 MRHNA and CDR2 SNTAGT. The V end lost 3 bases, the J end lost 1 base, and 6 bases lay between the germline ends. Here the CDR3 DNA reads TGTGCCAGCAGTGAGGCAGAGAACACTGAAGCTTTCTTT. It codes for CASSEAENTEAFF.

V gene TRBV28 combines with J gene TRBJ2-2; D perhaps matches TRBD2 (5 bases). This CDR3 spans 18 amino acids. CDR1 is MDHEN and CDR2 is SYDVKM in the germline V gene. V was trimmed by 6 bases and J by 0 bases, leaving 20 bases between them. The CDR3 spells CASSPQTVRGPNTGELFF. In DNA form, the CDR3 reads TGTGCCAGCAGCCCGCAGACTGTACGCGGGCCGAACACCGGGGAGCTGTTTTTT.

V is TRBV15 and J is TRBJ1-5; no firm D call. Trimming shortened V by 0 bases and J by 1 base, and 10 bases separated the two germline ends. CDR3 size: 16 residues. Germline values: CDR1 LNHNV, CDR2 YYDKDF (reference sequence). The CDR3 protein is CATSRDMRASNQPQHF. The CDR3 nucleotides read TGTGCCACCAGCAGAGATATGCGGGCAAGCAATCAGCCCCAGCATTTT. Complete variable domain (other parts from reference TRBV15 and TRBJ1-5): DAMVIQNPRYQVTQFGKPVTLSCSQTLNHNVMYWYQQKSSQAPKLLFHYYDKDFNNEADTPDNFQSRRPNTSFCFLDIRSPGLGDTAMYLCATSRDMRASNQPQHFGDGTRLSIL.

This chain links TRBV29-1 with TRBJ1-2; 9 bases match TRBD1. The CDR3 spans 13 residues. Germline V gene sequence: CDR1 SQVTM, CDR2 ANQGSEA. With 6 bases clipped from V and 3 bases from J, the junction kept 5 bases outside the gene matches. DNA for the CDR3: TGCAGCGTGGACCGACAGGGGGACTATGGCTACACCTTC. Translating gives CSVDRQGDYGYTF.

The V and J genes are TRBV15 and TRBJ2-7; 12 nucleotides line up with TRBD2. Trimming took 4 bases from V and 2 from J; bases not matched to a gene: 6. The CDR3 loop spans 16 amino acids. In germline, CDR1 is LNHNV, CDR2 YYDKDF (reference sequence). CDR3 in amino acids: CATSTATSGRAYEQYF. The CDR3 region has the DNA TGTGCCACCAGCACCGCGACTAGCGGGAGAGCCTACGAGCAGTACTTC.

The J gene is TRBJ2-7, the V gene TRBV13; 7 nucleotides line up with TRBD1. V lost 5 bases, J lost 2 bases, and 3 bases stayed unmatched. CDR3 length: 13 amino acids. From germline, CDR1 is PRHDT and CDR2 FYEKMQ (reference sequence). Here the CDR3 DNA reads TGTGCCAGCAGCATAACAGGGGCCTACGAGCAGTACTTC. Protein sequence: CASSITGAYEQYF.

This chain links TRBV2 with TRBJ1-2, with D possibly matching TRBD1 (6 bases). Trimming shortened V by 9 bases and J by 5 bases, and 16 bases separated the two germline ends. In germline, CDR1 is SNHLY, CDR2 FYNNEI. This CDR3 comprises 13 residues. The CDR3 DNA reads TGTGCCAGAAGGACAGAGATGAGTTATGGCTACACCTTC. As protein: CARRTEMSYGYTF.